This entry concerns a single T cell receptor beta chain. The repertoire was sequenced with immunoSEQ multiplex PCR; TCRdb's copy has only in-frame clones and lacks some. The sample lists fewer than 150,000 clones, around nine tenths occurring once. This record belongs to a study of cytomegalovirus exposure and HLA in healthy donors. This CDR3 is 17 amino acids long. The germline V gene encodes CDR1 SGHRS and CDR2 YFSETQ. Deletions cut 0 bases from V and 0 bases from J, with 12 bases between. The sequenced material came from PBMCs. The receptor comes from a woman aged 18-29 years in good health and CMV-seropositive. The chain is built from TRBV5-1 and TRBJ1-4, with D uncertain. CDR3 sequence reads: CASSLVIGGATNEKLFF. The CDR3 region has the DNA TGCGCCAGCAGCTTGGTTATCGGCGGGGCAACTAATGAAAAACTGTTTTTT.